This T cell receptor beta chain emerged from a study of blood T cell repertoires in COVID-19. Original data processing: Reference gene primers were amplified, and this amplification served to estimate nucleated cell counts. This table comes from immunoSEQ multiplex PCR, and its TCRdb copy is limited to in-frame clones, with some not included. The V and J calls and clone size are taken from that table; D and trimming were inferred from the DNA. Seen here are fewer than 70,000 clones, around 76% observed once, and the top ten hold 4.5% to 6%. The sample taken for sequencing was peripheral blood. The receptor was derived from a human donor in a cohort sampled during active COVID-19.

The CDR3: CASSNRGNYGYTF. DNA of the CDR3: TGTGCCAGCAGCAACAGGGGCAACTATGGCTACACCTTC. The chain combines TRBV11-2 with TRBJ1-2; 7 nucleotides line up with TRBD1. Losses at the gene ends were 5 bases for V and 2 bases for J; bases not matched to a gene: 2. The CDR3 sequence is 13 residues long. The germline V gene has CDR1 SGHAT and CDR2 FQNNGV.